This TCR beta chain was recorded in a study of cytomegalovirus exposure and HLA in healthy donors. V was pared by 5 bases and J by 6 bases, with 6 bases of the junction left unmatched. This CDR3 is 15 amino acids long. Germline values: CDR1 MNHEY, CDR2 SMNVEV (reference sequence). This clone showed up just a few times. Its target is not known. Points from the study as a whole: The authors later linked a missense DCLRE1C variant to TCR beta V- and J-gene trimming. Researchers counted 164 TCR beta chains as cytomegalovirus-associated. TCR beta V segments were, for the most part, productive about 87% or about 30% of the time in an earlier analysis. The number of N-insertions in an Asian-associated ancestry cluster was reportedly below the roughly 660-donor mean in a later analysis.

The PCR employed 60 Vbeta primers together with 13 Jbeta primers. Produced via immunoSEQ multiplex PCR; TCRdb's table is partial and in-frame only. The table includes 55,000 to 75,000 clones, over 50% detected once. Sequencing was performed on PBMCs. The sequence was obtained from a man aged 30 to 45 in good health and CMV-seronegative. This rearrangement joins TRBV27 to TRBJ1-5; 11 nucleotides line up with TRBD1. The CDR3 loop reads CASSPRDRGFQPQHF. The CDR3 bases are TGTGCCAGCAGTCCCCGGGACAGGGGGTTTCAGCCCCAGCATTTT.